The 6 T cell receptor beta chains below come from one sample, sequenced in a study of cytomegalovirus exposure and HLA in healthy donors. Produced via immunoSEQ multiplex PCR; TCRdb's table is partial and in-frame only. The data contain around 400,000 clones, around 86% of them singletons. Specimen: PBMCs. These receptors all come from a woman aged 18-29 years in good health and CMV-seronegative.

The chain joins TRBV29-1 to TRBJ1-1, with D possibly matching TRBD1 (6 bases). Germline V lookup: CDR1 SQVTM, CDR2 ANQGSEA. Trimming stripped 5 bases from V and 1 base from J, with 17 bases between. The CDR3 is 15 residues long. Here the CDR3 DNA reads TGCAGCGTTACCCGTCCACACAGGGAGAACACTGAAGCTTTCTTT. It specifies CSVTRPHRENTEAFF.

The chain combines TRBV6-5 with TRBJ2-7, with 7 bases that match TRBD1. This CDR3 is built from 12 residues. The junction had 4 bases not matched to a gene; V was cut back by 8 bases and J by 3 bases. Germline V gives CDR1 MNHEY, CDR2 SVGAGI. This CDR3 reads CASGDSYYEQYF. The CDR3 DNA sequence: TGTGCCAGCGGGGACAGTTACTACGAGCAGTACTTC.

This clone was found once. The chain couples TRBV7-9 to TRBJ1-4; 7 bases are shared with TRBD1. The length of the CDR3 is 17 residues. CDR1 SEHNR and CDR2 FQNEAQ come from the germline V gene (reference sequence). After removal of 3 bases from V and 0 bases from J, the junction contained 7 bases not matched to a gene. The CDR3 sequence: CASSLRTGFATNEKLFF. CDR3 DNA: TGTGCCAGCAGCTTGAGGACAGGATTTGCAACTAATGAAAAACTGTTTTTT.

This chain connects TRBV18 to TRBJ2-1, with D possibly matching TRBD2 (6 bases). The CDR3 totals 14 residues. The V end was cut by 0 bases, the J end by 8 bases, with 11 bases between. The V gene's germline CDR1 is KGHSH and CDR2 LQKENI. For the CDR3, the DNA is TGTGCCAGCTCACCACCCGGGACTCCCGATGAGCAGTTCTTC. It codes for CASSPPGTPDEQFF.

This rearrangement joins TRBV19 to TRBJ2-7; 7 nucleotides line up with TRBD1. V was pared by 4 bases and J by 3 bases, with 6 bases of the junction left unmatched. The V gene's germline CDR1 is LNHDA and CDR2 SQIVND (reference sequence). The CDR3 is 14 residues long. The CDR3 loop is CASSTLGTVYEQYF. The CDR3 nucleotides are TGTGCCAGTAGTACCCTCGGGACAGTCTACGAGCAGTACTTC.

The rearrangement uses TRBV27 and TRBJ2-3; the D is unclear. There are 16 residues in the CDR3. V lost 6 bases and J lost 2, with 18 bases in between. Germline assignment: CDR1 MNHEY and CDR2 SMNVEV (reference sequence). CDR3 sequence reads: CASSPFVPPFTDTQYF. The DNA of the CDR3 is TGTGCCAGCAGCCCCTTCGTCCCTCCTTTCACAGATACGCAGTATTTT.